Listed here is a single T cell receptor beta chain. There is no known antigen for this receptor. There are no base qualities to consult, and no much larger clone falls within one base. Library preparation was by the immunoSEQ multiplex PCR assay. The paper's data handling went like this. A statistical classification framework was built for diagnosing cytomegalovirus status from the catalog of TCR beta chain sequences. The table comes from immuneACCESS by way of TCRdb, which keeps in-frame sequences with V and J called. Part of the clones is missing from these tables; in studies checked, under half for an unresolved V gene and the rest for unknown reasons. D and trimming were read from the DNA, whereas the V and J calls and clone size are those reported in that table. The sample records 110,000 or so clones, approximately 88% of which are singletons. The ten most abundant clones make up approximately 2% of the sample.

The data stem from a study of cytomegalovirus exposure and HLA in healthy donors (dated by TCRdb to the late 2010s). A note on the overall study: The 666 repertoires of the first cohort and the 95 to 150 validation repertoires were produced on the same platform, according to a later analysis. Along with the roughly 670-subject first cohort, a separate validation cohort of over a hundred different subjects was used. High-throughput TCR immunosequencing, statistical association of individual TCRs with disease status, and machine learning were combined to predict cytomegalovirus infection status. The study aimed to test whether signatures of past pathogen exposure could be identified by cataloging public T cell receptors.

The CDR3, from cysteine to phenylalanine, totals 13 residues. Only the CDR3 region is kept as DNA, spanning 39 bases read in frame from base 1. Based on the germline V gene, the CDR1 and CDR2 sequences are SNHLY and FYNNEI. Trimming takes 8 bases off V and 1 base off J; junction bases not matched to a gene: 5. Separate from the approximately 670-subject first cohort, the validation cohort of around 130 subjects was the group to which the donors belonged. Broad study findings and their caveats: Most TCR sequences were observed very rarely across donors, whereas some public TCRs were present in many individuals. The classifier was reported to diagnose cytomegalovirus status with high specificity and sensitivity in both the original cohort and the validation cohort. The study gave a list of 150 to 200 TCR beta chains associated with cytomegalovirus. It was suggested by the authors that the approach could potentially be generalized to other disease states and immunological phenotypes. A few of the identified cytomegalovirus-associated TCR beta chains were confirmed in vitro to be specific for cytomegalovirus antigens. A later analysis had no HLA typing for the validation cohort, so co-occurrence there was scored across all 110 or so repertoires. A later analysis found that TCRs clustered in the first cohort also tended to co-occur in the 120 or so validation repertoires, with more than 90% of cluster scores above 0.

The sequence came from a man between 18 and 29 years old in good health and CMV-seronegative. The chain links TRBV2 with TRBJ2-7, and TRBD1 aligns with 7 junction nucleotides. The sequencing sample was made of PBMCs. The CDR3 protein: CASGGRGSYEQYF. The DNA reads TGTGCCAGCGGAGGCAGGGGGTCCTACGAGCAGTACTTC.